The present TCR beta chain was sequenced within a study of cytomegalovirus exposure and HLA in healthy donors. Vbeta (60) and Jbeta (13) primers were used in the PCR. Assay used: immunoSEQ multiplex PCR; TCRdb lists only in-frame clones, some missing. The sample holds roughly 100,000 clones, roughly 80% seen once. Looked up from germline, CDR1 is SGHNT and CDR2 is YYREEE (reference sequence). Trimming removed 0 bases at V and 0 bases at J, with 15 bases between. The CDR3 length is 17 residues. The study sampled nominally healthy donors, though unrecorded immune exposures were likely. Sample: PBMCs. This clonotype was obtained from a man under 40 in good health and CMV-seropositive. This chain uses TRBV5-4 with TRBJ2-5; D might be TRBD1 (6 bases). CDR3 amino acids: CASSLVGSGTYQETQYF. The CDR3 coding sequence is TGTGCCAGCAGCTTGGTTGGGTCGGGGACATACCAAGAGACCCAGTACTTC.